A few counts support the clone carrying this TCR beta chain. Its antigen is as yet unknown. Individuals with ophthalmopathy presented a Clinical Activity Score of at least 3, a NOSPECS grade of at least 4 and a duration under 3 months. The data were obtained in a study of T cells in Graves' hyperthyroidism and ophthalmopathy. Study results and limitations: The majority of expanded thyroid clonotypes above 0.001 also appeared in blood.

RNA transcripts were the template for amplifying TCR beta CDR3 regions. The HTBI primer set served for first-round RT-PCR of the TCR CDR3. TCRdb re-called the multiplex PCR reads through MiXCR, storing one row per CDR3 protein. The sample includes approximately 400,000 distinct CDR3 sequences, roughly 20% of them seen just once. This TCR derives from a young man with Graves' ophthalmopathy. Source material: blood.

For the CDR3, the DNA is TGTGCCAGCAGCGTGGGGGCCAACGTCCTGACTTTC. Encoded protein: CASSVGANVLTF. The chain joins TRBV7-9 to TRBJ2-6, with D unclear. The germline CDR1 and CDR2 sequences are SEHNR and FQNEAQ (reference sequence). The CDR3 covers 12 residues. Trimming took 5 bases from V and 4 from J, leaving 3 bases between them. Full variable domain (missing parts from reference TRBV7-9 and TRBJ2-6): DTGVSQNPRHKITKRGQNVTFRCDPISEHNRLYWYRQTLGQGPEFLTYFQNEAQLEKSRLLSDRFSAERPKGSFSTLEIQRTEQGDSAMYLCASSVGANVLTFGAGSRLTVL.